This TCR beta chain was obtained from a study of blood T cell repertoires in COVID-19. Turning to the study itself: From T cells, B-cell-depleted T cells, or PBMCs came the material, which was cDNA or gDNA.

Residents of about two dozen US areas, aged roughly 18 to 89 years, made up the participants. Assignments of participants to cohorts depended upon their own reported clinical history. The germline CDR1 and CDR2 sequences are SGHRS and YFSETQ. CDR3 length equals 15 residues. Trimming removed 5 bases from V and 6 bases from J; junction bases left unmatched: 9. Generated by immunoSEQ multiplex PCR, the TCRdb table keeps only in-frame clones and is missing some. Found here are 150,000 to 200,000 clones, roughly 83% of them singletons; the top ten hold roughly 13%. The sequence came from a woman aged 60-75 years who had recovered from COVID-19. The sequencing input was PBMCs or T cells enriched from blood (not recorded which). The V gene is TRBV5-1, the J gene TRBJ2-1; the match to TRBD2 covers 9 bases. CDR3 residues: CASSEGVAGVNEQFF. Written as DNA, the CDR3 is TGCGCCAGCAGTGAAGGGGTAGCGGGAGTCAATGAGCAGTTCTTC.